The rows below give T cell receptor beta chains drawn from one sample of a study of multiple sclerosis patients with progressive multifocal leukoencephalopathy. Produced via immunoSEQ multiplex PCR; TCRdb's table is partial and in-frame only. Of more than 20,000 clones listed, 80% to 95% are singletons. This sample comprised PBMCs, obtained from a patient treated with natalizumab. Every receptor here comes from a man in his thirties or forties with multiple sclerosis. CDR3s include the opening cysteine and the closing phenylalanine or tryptophan. The order of the fields is V gene, J gene, D gene, clone size, CDR3 DNA, CDR3 protein. The D gene is left open where the match is weak. Clone size appears in some rows only: once, few, many, or a class for an expanded clone.

TRBV7-6	TRBJ1-1	-	-	TGTGCCAGCAGCTTAAGCACGGTGAACACTGAAGCTTTCTTT	CASSLSTVNTEAFF
TRBV5-8	TRBJ2-5	-	-	TGTGCCAGCACCCAACCCTGGGGAGGCGGGATAGAGACCCAGTACTTC	CASTQPWGGGIETQYF
TRBV15	TRBJ1-1	-	-	TGTGCCACCAGCAGAGATACTAGTTTGGCTGAAGCTTTCTTT	CATSRDTSLAEAFF
TRBV6-1	TRBJ1-2	TRBD1	-	TGTGCCAGCGCACAGGGGGCGTACTATGGCTACACCTTC	CASAQGAYYGYTF
TRBV7-9	TRBJ1-5	-	-	TGTGCCAGCCAACAGGGTAATCAGCCCCAGCATTTT	CASQQGNQPQHF
TRBV9	TRBJ1-2	-	-	TGTGCCAGCAGCGTATCACCTACAGAAAACTATGGCTACACCTTC	CASSVSPTENYGYTF
TRBV5-1	TRBJ1-2	-	-	TGCGCCAGCAGCTTCTCTGACAGGAACTATGGCTACACCTTC	CASSFSDRNYGYTF
TRBV7-2	TRBJ2-1	-	-	TGTGCCAGCACCCCGTGGGGGCCGGGGCTCTTGTTCTTC	CASTPWGPGLLFF
TRBV15	TRBJ2-3	-	-	TGTGCCAGCAGGGTGACTGACTCACCAGATACGCAGTATTTT	CASRVTDSPDTQYF
TRBV18	TRBJ1-1	-	-	TGTGCCACCAACAGGGCGATGAACACTGAAGCTTTCTTT	CATNRAMNTEAFF
TRBV7-2	TRBJ2-7	TRBD1	-	TGTGCCAGCAGCTTCAGACAGGGGTCCTACGAGCAGTACTTC	CASSFRQGSYEQYF
TRBV6-4	TRBJ1-1	-	-	TGTGCCAGCAGCCCAGAAGGGGCGAGGCCCACAGAAGCTTTCTTT	CASSPEGARPTEAFF
TRBV19	TRBJ1-1	-	-	TGTGCCAGTAGTTACGCGGGAAGGGGCACTGAAGCTTTCTTT	CASSYAGRGTEAFF
TRBV4-1	TRBJ2-7	TRBD1	-	TGCGCCAGCAGCCACGGGGGCGGACAGGGGGGGTCCTACGAGCAGTACTTC	CASSHGGGQGGSYEQYF
TRBV11-3	TRBJ1-2	-	few	TGTGCCAGCAGCGTAGAAGTCAACTATGGCTACACCTTC	CASSVEVNYGYTF
TRBV19	TRBJ1-1	-	-	TGTGCCAGTAGTAACACCCCTGTCCTTGAAGCTTTCTTT	CASSNTPVLEAFF
TRBV30	TRBJ2-2	-	-	TGTGCCTGGAGAGCCAACGTCGGGGAGCTGTTTTTT	CAWRANVGELFF
TRBV4-2	TRBJ1-5	TRBD1	-	TGTGCCAGCAGCCCCTCCAGGGGGGCGCGTATTCAGCCCCAGCATTTT	CASSPSRGARIQPQHF
TRBV2	TRBJ1-1	-	-	TGTGCCAGCAGTGCTGAGGGCGCGGGCACTGAAGCTTTCTTT	CASSAEGAGTEAFF
TRBV7-6	TRBJ2-1	TRBD2	-	TGTGCCAGCAGCCTAGGACTAGCGGGGTTCTCCTACAATGAGCAGTTCTTC	CASSLGLAGFSYNEQFF
TRBV7-9	TRBJ2-1	TRBD1	-	TGTGCCAGCAGCTCCCCTTTGGACAGGGCGGGCAATGAGCAGTTCTTC	CASSSPLDRAGNEQFF
TRBV27	TRBJ2-1	-	-	TGTGCCAGCAGTTTATTGACAGGTCCTGGTCATGAGCAGTTCTTC	CASSLLTGPGHEQFF
TRBV27	TRBJ2-6	TRBD1	-	TGTGCCAGTAAGGGGGCCGGGGCCAACGTCCTGACTTTC	CASKGAGANVLTF
TRBV27	TRBJ2-2	-	-	TGTGCCAGCAGTCTGGGGCCCCGTGGCACCGGGGAGCTGTTTTTT	CASSLGPRGTGELFF
TRBV19	TRBJ1-2	TRBD1	-	TGTGCCAGTAGGCCGACCGACAGGGTACGGGGCTACACCTTC	CASRPTDRVRGYTF
TRBV6-6	TRBJ2-3	TRBD2	-	TGTGCCAGCAGCGTTAGCGGGAGAGGTGCAGATACGCAGTATTTT	CASSVSGRGADTQYF